These T cell receptor beta chains were read from a single sample in a study of cytomegalovirus exposure and HLA in healthy donors. Data came from immunoSEQ multiplex PCR; TCRdb stores just in-frame clones and leaves some out. The table has about 97,000 clones, around 81% seen once. Sequencing was carried out using PBMCs. The receptors come from a man aged 35-49 years in good health and CMV-seropositive. CDR3s include the opening cysteine and the closing phenylalanine or tryptophan. The D gene is left open where the match is weak. Not all rows give a size; the values are once, few, many and, for expanded clones, a class.

J	D	size	V	DNA	CDR3
TRBJ2-7	TRBD1	.	TRBV11-3	TGTGCCAGCAGCCGGGACAGCAACTACGAGCAGTACTTC	CASSRDSNYEQYF
TRBJ2-7	.	once	TRBV28	TGTGCCAGCAGGCTTAAAAGAGGCGAGCAGTACTTC	CASRLKRGEQYF
TRBJ1-4	TRBD1	.	TRBV2	TGTGCCAGCAGTGACAGGGACAGGGCCTCAACTAATGAAAAACTGTTTTTT	CASSDRDRASTNEKLFF
TRBJ2-7	.	.	TRBV4-1	TGCGCCAGCAGCCAAGTGCGGGGATACGAGCAGTACTTC	CASSQVRGYEQYF
TRBJ2-2	.	.	TRBV30	TGTGCCTGGAGGTACAGGGCCGGGGAGCTGTTTTTT	CAWRYRAGELFF
TRBJ1-6	.	.	TRBV2	TGTGCCAGCAGTGTGGACACAAATAATTCACCCCTCCACTTT	CASSVDTNNSPLHF
TRBJ2-7	.	.	TRBV4-2	TGTGCCAGCAGCCAAGACCGGTCCGCGGAGCAGTACTTC	CASSQDRSAEQYF
TRBJ2-7	.	.	TRBV10-3	TGTGCCATCAGTGTTGCCCTTAGCTCCTACGAGCAGTACTTC	CAISVALSSYEQYF
TRBJ1-6	.	.	TRBV6-6	TGTGCCAGCACCGACAGTAGCTCACCCCTCCACTTT	CASTDSSSPLHF
TRBJ2-3	TRBD1	once	TRBV5-1	TGCGCCAGCAGCATGACCCGGGACAGCCGCACAGATACGCAGTATTTT	CASSMTRDSRTDTQYF
TRBJ2-7	TRBD1	.	TRBV11-2	TGTGCCAGCAGCTTAGACCCCGGGACAGGGAACGAGCAGTACTTC	CASSLDPGTGNEQYF
TRBJ1-5	TRBD1	few	TRBV19	TGTGCCAGTAGTGGGTCGGGACAGGGGTTCTATGTTCAGCCCCAGCATTTT	CASSGSGQGFYVQPQHF
TRBJ1-1	.	.	TRBV10-3	TGTGCCATCAGTGATAGAGGTTACGGCACTGAAGCTTTCTTT	CAISDRGYGTEAFF
TRBJ1-2	.	.	TRBV27	TGTGCCAGCAGCCGAGACAGGAACTATGGCTACACCTTC	CASSRDRNYGYTF
TRBJ1-1	TRBD1	.	TRBV28	TGTGCCAGCAGTCCCCACGGGACAGTAACTGAAGCTTTCTTT	CASSPHGTVTEAFF
TRBJ2-4	.	once	TRBV30	TGTGCCTACGATACAGGGCAGGCGGCCAAAAACATTCAGTACTTC	CAYDTGQAAKNIQYF
TRBJ1-2	.	.	TRBV6-5	TGTGCCAGCAGTTGGGGACTTCGAGCTAACTATGGCTACACCTTC	CASSWGLRANYGYTF
TRBJ1-1	.	few	TRBV18	TGTGCCAGCTCGAAGGCGCAAGGGGGACACACTGAAGCTTTCTTT	CASSKAQGGHTEAFF
TRBJ2-1	TRBD2	.	TRBV6-5	TGTGCCAGCAAAGGACTAGCGGGAGAGGATGAGCAGTTCTTC	CASKGLAGEDEQFF
TRBJ2-5	TRBD1	.	TRBV7-6	TGTGCCAGCAGCTTTCCGGGACAGGGGGGGAAAGAGACCCAGTACTTC	CASSFPGQGGKETQYF
TRBJ2-4	TRBD1	once	TRBV4-1	TGCGCCAGCAGCCAACAAGGTTCGAGGGACCCCCGGGACAGTCAGTACTTC	CASSQQGSRDPRDSQYF
TRBJ2-6	.	.	TRBV15	TGTGCCACCAGCAGAGAGTTGACGCTCCCGCTAGGGGCCAACGGCCTGACTTTC	CATSRELTLPLGANGLTF
TRBJ2-7	TRBD2	.	TRBV2	TGTGCCAGCGGGGGAACGGGACTAGCGGGAGATTCCTACGAGCAGTACTTC	CASGGTGLAGDSYEQYF
TRBJ1-1	.	.	TRBV7-9	TGTGCCAGCAGTCGAGTTGCCACTGAAGCTTTCTTT	CASSRVATEAFF
TRBJ1-6	.	.	TRBV6-1	TGTGCCAGCAGGGACTTTTATAATTCACCCCTCCACTTT	CASRDFYNSPLHF
TRBJ1-2	.	.	TRBV10-3	TGTGCCATCACACGGGAAATCGCTAATTATGGCTACACCTTC	CAITREIANYGYTF
TRBJ1-3	.	.	TRBV7-9	TGTGCCAGCAGCACCGGGTCTACCTCTGGAAACACCATATATTTT	CASSTGSTSGNTIYF
TRBJ1-4	TRBD1	once	TRBV2	TGTGCCAGCAGGAACGACAGGGGCGCTGAAAAACTGTTTTTT	CASRNDRGAEKLFF
TRBJ1-2	TRBD1	once	TRBV7-8	TGTGCCAGCAGCTTAGCGTCGGGACAGGGGATTTACGGCTACACCTTC	CASSLASGQGIYGYTF
TRBJ1-2	TRBD1	.	TRBV7-9	TGTGCCAGCAGCTTTTCAGGGGGCAATAACTATGGCTACACCTTC	CASSFSGGNNYGYTF
TRBJ2-7	TRBD2	.	TRBV6-5	TGTGCCAGCAGTCGCCCGGGACTAGCGGAATACGAGCAGTACTTC	CASSRPGLAEYEQYF
TRBJ2-6	TRBD2	.	TRBV4-1	TGCGCCAGCAGCCACATAGGACTAGCGGACCTCTCTGGGGCCAACGTCCTGACTTTC	CASSHIGLADLSGANVLTF
TRBJ1-5	TRBD1	once	TRBV28	TGTGCCAGCAGCCCAGGGGGAGTGGGGCAGCCCCAGCATTTT	CASSPGGVGQPQHF
TRBJ2-5	.	.	TRBV6-5	TGTGCCAGCAGTTATACAGGGCGGGAGACCCAGTACTTC	CASSYTGRETQYF
TRBJ1-1	.	.	TRBV6-5	TGTGCCAGCAGTTACGCCAGGGCGAACACTGAAGCTTTCTTT	CASSYARANTEAFF
TRBJ2-7	.	.	TRBV27	TGTGCCAGCAGTTTACAGGGGTACTACGAGCAGTACTTC	CASSLQGYYEQYF
TRBJ2-3	.	.	TRBV28	TGTGCCACCGCGACAGGGCGGGAAGATACGCAGTATTTT	CATATGREDTQYF
TRBJ1-5	TRBD1	.	TRBV19	TGTGCCAGTAGCCGACAGGGTAATAGTTATCAGCCCCAGCATTTT	CASSRQGNSYQPQHF
TRBJ2-1	TRBD2	.	TRBV11-3	TGTGCCAGCAGCTCGACTAGCGGGAGGGCCTATGAGCAGTTCTTC	CASSSTSGRAYEQFF
TRBJ2-3	.	once	TRBV21-1	TGTGCCAGCAGCCCACTAGCGGGAGGGCCCACAGATACGCAGTATTTT	CASSPLAGGPTDTQYF
TRBJ2-2	TRBD2	.	TRBV5-6	TGTGCCAGCAGCTTGGCACTAGCGGGAGACAAGGGGGAGCTGTTTTTT	CASSLALAGDKGELFF
TRBJ2-3	.	once	TRBV9	TGTGCCAGCAGCCTATTTTCAGGGGCTACTACAGATACGCAGTATTTT	CASSLFSGATTDTQYF
TRBJ2-1	TRBD2	.	TRBV7-6	TGTGCCAGCAGCTTAGCGGGGGGACTAGCGTACAATGAGCAGTTCTTC	CASSLAGGLAYNEQFF
TRBJ2-2	.	once	TRBV7-2	TGTGCCAGCAGCCACGAAAGGAGAACCGGGGAGCTGTTTTTT	CASSHERRTGELFF
TRBJ1-4	TRBD1	once	TRBV6-6	TGTGCCAGCAGTTACCAGACAGGGGGCCGGGAAAAACTGTTTTTT	CASSYQTGGREKLFF
TRBJ2-3	TRBD2	few	TRBV4-1	TGCGCCAGCAGCCGGAGTAGCGGGGGCTACACAGATACGCAGTATTTT	CASSRSSGGYTDTQYF
TRBJ1-2	TRBD1	.	TRBV5-1	TGCGCCAGCAAGCCGGGACAGGGGGCGTATGGCTACACCTTC	CASKPGQGAYGYTF
TRBJ2-1	.	.	TRBV6-1	TGTGCCTGTAATGGTGGGACTGGCTACAATGAGCAGTTCTTC	CACNGGTGYNEQFF
TRBJ1-4	TRBD1	.	TRBV28	TGTGCCAGCAGTTACCTTACAGGGGGGGATGAAAAACTGTTTTTT	CASSYLTGGDEKLFF
TRBJ1-1	TRBD1	once	TRBV5-1	TGCGCCAGCAGTTCCGCACAGGGGAAGACTGAAGCTTTCTTT	CASSSAQGKTEAFF
TRBJ2-3	TRBD2	.	TRBV4-1	TGCGCCAGCAGCCCCCCAGCGGGGACAGATACGCAGTATTTT	CASSPPAGTDTQYF
TRBJ1-2	TRBD1	.	TRBV6-1	TGTGCCAGCAGTGGGGGACAGGTCCTCTATGGCTACACCTTC	CASSGGQVLYGYTF
TRBJ1-1	.	.	TRBV27	TGTGCCAGCAGTTTAAAAAGGGGTACTGAAGCTTTCTTT	CASSLKRGTEAFF
TRBJ1-2	TRBD1	once	TRBV2	TGTGCCAGACAGGGGGCGCATGGCTACACCTTC	CARQGAHGYTF
TRBJ1-2	.	.	TRBV11-3	TGTGCCAGCAGCTTCCAGGGCTATGGCTACACCTTC	CASSFQGYGYTF
TRBJ1-1	.	.	TRBV28	TGTGCCAGCAGACAGGGAGCATCGTTATCTGCTTTCTTT	CASRQGASLSAFF
TRBJ1-6	TRBD1	.	TRBV19	TGTGCCAGTAGCTGGGCGGACAGGGGTGATTCACCCCTCCACTTT	CASSWADRGDSPLHF
TRBJ2-7	TRBD2	.	TRBV5-1	TGCGCCAGCAGCGACGGGAGAGCGGGGGTTGAAGAGCAGTACTTC	CASSDGRAGVEEQYF
TRBJ1-5	.	few	TRBV19	TGTGCCAGTAGTACCACCTCCACAGGGAACTTTCAGCCCCAGCATTTT	CASSTTSTGNFQPQHF
TRBJ2-1	TRBD2	.	TRBV5-1	TGCGCCAGCAGCTCCCTAACGGGACTAGCGGACGAATTAAGCTCCTACAATGAGCAGTTCTTC	CASSSLTGLADELSSYNEQFF